This TCR beta chain was sequenced during a study of blood T cell repertoires in COVID-19. Looking at the study overall: Samples of COVID-19 (acute and convalescent) were obtained from the United States, Italy and Spain. Sample material is recorded as cDNA or gDNA derived from T cells, B-cell-depleted T cells, or PBMCs.

The CDR3 sequence is 12 residues long. Germline assignment: CDR1 SGHRS and CDR2 YFSETQ. Unmatched junction bases numbered 2, after V lost 3 bases and J lost 5 bases. Original processing notes: For nucleated cells, counts were estimated from reference gene primer amplification. Here immunoSEQ multiplex PCR was the method, and the copy in TCRdb shows in-frame clones only, minus some. V and J calls and clone size are as listed in that table; D and trimming were resolved from the DNA. The profile shows about 74,000 clones, less than 85% of them singletons. The TCR sequence derives from a man in his 70s with active or convalescent COVID-19. The chain joins TRBV5-1 to TRBJ2-7; 7 positions agree with TRBD1. Sequenced: peripheral blood. The chain's CDR3 is CASSWDSNEQYF. As DNA, the CDR3 is TGCGCCAGCAGCTGGGACAGTAACGAGCAGTACTTC.